A single sample is the source of the 18 T cell receptor beta chains below, sequenced in a study of T cell responses to AZD1222 COVID-19 vaccine. Using immunoSEQ multiplex PCR, the repertoire was profiled, and TCRdb retains in-frame clones only, with some absent. This table has about 76,000 clones, about 88% appearing once. Material: peripheral blood, obtained on day 0 of AZD1222 vaccination. Receptors were obtained from an adult in good health.

This clone occurred once. This rearrangement joins TRBV6-5 to TRBJ2-2; 8 bases match TRBD2. This CDR3 spans 15 amino acids. The germline CDR1 and CDR2 sequences are MNHEY and SVGAGI. With V trimmed by 5 bases and J by 5 bases, 7 bases remained unmatched. The CDR3 DNA is TGTGCCAGCAGTCCGGCCGGACTAGCTACCGGGGAGCTGTTTTTT. It specifies CASSPAGLATGELFF.

This chain connects TRBV7-9 to TRBJ1-4, with TRBD1 as a possible D gene (5 bases). The germline V and J ends were trimmed by 5 bases and 8 bases, with 12 bases remaining between them. Germline loops: CDR1 SEHNR, CDR2 FQNEAQ (reference sequence). The CDR3 totals 13 residues. The CDR3 DNA follows: TGTGCCAGCAGCCGGGACGGGCGGGAAAAACTGTTTTTT. It yields the protein CASSRDGREKLFF. Full variable domain (outside the CDR3, taken from reference TRBV7-9 and TRBJ1-4): DTGVSQNPRHKITKRGQNVTFRCDPISEHNRLYWYRQTLGQGPEFLTYFQNEAQLEKSRLLSDRFSAERPKGSFSTLEIQRTEQGDSAMYLCASSRDGREKLFFGSGTQLSVL.

The rearrangement joins TRBV2 to TRBJ2-2; no firm D call. The germline V gene has CDR1 SNHLY and CDR2 FYNNEI. Trimming left V 6 bases short and J 0 bases short, with 11 bases between. The CDR3 spans 15 residues. The CDR3 loop reads CASRGNSANTGELFF. In DNA form, the CDR3 reads TGTGCCAGCAGGGGTAACAGCGCGAACACCGGGGAGCTGTTTTTT.

V is TRBV18 and J is TRBJ1-2; D possibly corresponds to TRBD1 (5 bases). V gave up 3 bases and J gave up 0 bases, with 11 bases separating them. Looked up from germline, CDR1 is KGHSH and CDR2 is LQKENI. CDR3 size: 15 residues. The CDR3 region has the DNA TGTGCCAGCTCACCCTCCGGACAAACTAACTATGGCTACACCTTC. It codes for CASSPSGQTNYGYTF.

V and J are TRBV6-2 or TRBV6-3 and TRBJ2-1, with TRBD2 matching over 7 bases. The trim removed 5 bases at V and 9 bases at J, leaving 10 bases unmatched. The CDR3 is 14 amino acids. Germline values: CDR1 MNHEY, CDR2 SVGEGT. This chain's CDR3 is CASSNRLAAIEQFF. The DNA for the CDR3 is TGTGCCAGCAGTAATAGACTAGCAGCTATTGAGCAGTTCTTC.

This clone was recorded only once. This chain links TRBV30 with TRBJ2-5; D tentatively fits TRBD1 or TRBD2 (6 bases each). Trimming cost V 5 bases and J 5 bases, with 12 bases left between them. Looked up from germline, CDR1 is GTSNPN and CDR2 is SVGIG (reference sequence). This CDR3 contains 12 residues. The CDR3 DNA reads as TGTGCCTGGCGGAGGGGGTGGGAGACCCAGTACTTC. This sequence encodes CAWRRGWETQYF.

This chain connects TRBV7-9 to TRBJ1-1; D is unclear. This CDR3 comprises 13 residues. The germline gives CDR1 SEHNR, CDR2 FQNEAQ (reference sequence). V lost 5 bases, J lost 1 base, and 8 bases lay in between. The CDR3 loop is CASSADGNTEAFF. CDR3 nucleotides: TGTGCCAGCAGCGCGGACGGGAACACTGAAGCTTTCTTT. Drawing the rest from reference TRBV7-9 and TRBJ1-1, the complete variable domain is DTGVSQNPRHKITKRGQNVTFRCDPISEHNRLYWYRQTLGQGPEFLTYFQNEAQLEKSRLLSDRFSAERPKGSFSTLEIQRTEQGDSAMYLCASSADGNTEAFFGQGTRLTVV.

The J gene is TRBJ1-1, the V gene TRBV7-2; D is uncertain. Trimming left V 2 bases short and J 1 base short, with 5 bases between. Germline values: CDR1 SGHTA, CDR2 FQGNSA. The CDR3 covers 13 residues. The CDR3 DNA follows: TGTGCCAGCAGCTTAACAGAGAACACTGAAGCTTTCTTT. It is translated as CASSLTENTEAFF.

V is TRBV5-4 and J is TRBJ2-7; maybe TRBD2 (5 bases). Trimming removed 5 bases from V and 4 bases from J, with 13 bases in between. The CDR3 contains 13 residues. Germline CDR1 is SGHNT and CDR2 is YYREEE (reference sequence). The CDR3 reads CASSLPGGYEQYV. DNA for the CDR3: TGTGCCAGCAGTCTCCCAGGCGGGTACGAGCAGTACGTC.

The CDR3 DNA follows: TGTGCCAGCAGTTATGGGCTCATCGGGGGGACCCAGTACTTC. Translated, it gives CASSYGLIGGTQYF. The chain joins TRBV6-2 or TRBV6-3 to TRBJ2-5; D might be TRBD2 (6 bases). The CDR3 totals 14 residues. Germline-derived CDR1 and CDR2 are MNHEY and SVGEGT. V was shortened by 3 bases and J by 7 bases, with 15 bases between the two germline ends.

The rearrangement links TRBV5-5 to TRBJ2-1; D might be TRBD1 or TRBD2, each matching 5 bases. Germline-derived CDR1 and CDR2 are SGHKS and YYEKEE (reference sequence). This CDR3 is built from 15 residues. V was trimmed by 2 bases and J by 2 bases, leaving 11 bases between them. The DNA of the CDR3 is TGTGCCAGCAGCTTTAAAGAGGGGACCTACAATGAGCAGTTCTTC. Protein product: CASSFKEGTYNEQFF.

The count of this clone is one. The rearrangement links TRBV10-1 to TRBJ1-4, with 7 bases that match TRBD1. CDR3 size: 17 residues. CDR1 WNHNN and CDR2 SYGVQD come from the germline V gene (reference sequence). Unmatched junction bases numbered 6, after V lost 2 bases and J lost 0 bases. The CDR3 region has the DNA TGCGCCAGCAGTGAGGGGGGACAGCTTGCAACTAATGAAAAACTGTTTTTT. Translating gives CASSEGGQLATNEKLFF.

This sequence joins TRBV3-1 (or the pseudogene TRBV3-2) and TRBJ2-2; D is perhaps TRBD2 (6 bases). V was shortened by 0 bases and J by 6 bases, with 14 bases between the two germline ends. Germline-derived CDR1 and CDR2 are LGHDT and YNNKEL (reference sequence). CDR3 length: 16 amino acids. This CDR3 is CASSQDLGSFSGELFF. The CDR3 nucleotides are TGTGCCAGCAGCCAAGATCTCGGGAGCTTCTCCGGGGAGCTGTTTTTT.

This chain links TRBV4-1 with TRBJ2-1; 9 bases agree with TRBD1. The V gene's germline CDR1 is MGHRA and CDR2 YSYEKL. This CDR3 is 12 amino acids long. V shed 1 base and J 15 bases; nucleotides not matched to a gene: 4. CDR3 sequence reads: CASSQGGTGPFF. For the CDR3, the DNA is TGCGCCAGCAGCCAAGGAGGGACAGGGCCGTTCTTC.

The chain employs TRBV10-1 and TRBJ2-5; tentatively, D is TRBD2 (5 bases). CDR3 length: 14 residues. Germline V gene data show CDR1 as WNHNN and CDR2 as SYGVQD (reference sequence). V lost 0 bases and J lost 5, with 10 bases in between. CDR3 protein: CASSESGRRETQYF. As DNA, the CDR3 is TGCGCCAGCAGTGAGTCAGGTCGGAGGGAGACCCAGTACTTC.

The V call is TRBV28, the J call TRBJ2-1, with 12 bases aligning to TRBD1. CDR1 and CDR2 from the germline V gene are MDHEN and SYDVKM. This CDR3 contains 15 residues. Losses at the gene ends were 5 bases for V and 7 bases for J; bases not matched to a gene: 6. In DNA form, the CDR3 reads TGTGCCAGCAGTCCCGGGACAGGGGGCCGTAATGAGCAGTTCTTC. Translation: CASSPGTGGRNEQFF.

This chain uses TRBV28 with TRBJ2-5; 8 bases agree with TRBD2. V lost 2 bases and J lost 1; bases outside the gene matches: 15. Germline V gene lookup returns CDR1 MDHEN and CDR2 SYDVKM. The length of the CDR3 is 19 residues. CDR3 loop: CASSLGFGRAAGAQETQYF. The CDR3 DNA reads as TGTGCCAGCAGTTTAGGTTTCGGGAGGGCCGCGGGAGCCCAAGAGACCCAGTACTTC.

CDR3 in amino acids: CASSPSSRIRSPLHF. The CDR3 DNA sequence: TGTGCCAGCAGTCCCAGTTCAAGGATTCGTTCACCCCTCCACTTT. The chain employs TRBV28 and TRBJ1-6; D gene ambiguous. The CDR3 is 15 residues long. V lost 5 bases and J lost 9, with 17 bases in between. The germline V gene has CDR1 MDHEN and CDR2 SYDVKM.